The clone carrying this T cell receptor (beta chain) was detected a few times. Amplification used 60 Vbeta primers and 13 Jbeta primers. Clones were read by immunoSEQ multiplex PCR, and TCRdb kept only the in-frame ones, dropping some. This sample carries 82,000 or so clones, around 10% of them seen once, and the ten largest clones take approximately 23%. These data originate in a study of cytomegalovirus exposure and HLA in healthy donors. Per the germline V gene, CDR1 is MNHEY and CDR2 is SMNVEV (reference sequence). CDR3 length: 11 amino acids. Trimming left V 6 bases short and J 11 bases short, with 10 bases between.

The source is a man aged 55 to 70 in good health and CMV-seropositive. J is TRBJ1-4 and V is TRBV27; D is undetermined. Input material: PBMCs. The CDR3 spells CASRGGLKLFF. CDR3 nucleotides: TGTGCCAGCAGAGGCGGTTTGAAACTGTTTTTT.